This entry concerns a single TCR beta chain. The same CDR3 is also encoded by other DNA sequences in this sample. Expressed TCRB transcripts were sequenced after all isolated RNA was converted to cDNA. The assay was immunoSEQ multiplex PCR, and TCRdb's table has in-frame clones only and misses some. Of under 950,000 clones listed, about a sixth are singletons. The data stem from a study of beta chain features in type 1 diabetes. Study in general: Investigators examined some 100 million sorted cells across all samples.

The CDR3 loop spans 13 amino acids. The ends were cut back, 2 bases at V and 4 bases at J, with 8 bases in the middle. In germline, CDR1 is SGHTA, CDR2 FQGNSA. The TCR sequence derives from a woman aged 18-29 years in good health. The sequenced sample consisted of naive CD4+ T cells from blood. V is TRBV7-2 and J is TRBJ2-5; D may be TRBD2 (6 bases). This chain's CDR3 is CASSLSGGETQYF. The CDR3 DNA reads TGTGCCAGCAGCTTATCCGGGGGAGAGACCCAGTACTTC.